Each of the 25 T cell receptor beta chains below was sequenced from the same sample in a study of cytomegalovirus exposure and HLA in healthy donors. Primers included in the PCR were 60 Vbeta and 13 Jbeta primers. TCRdb keeps only in-frame clones here, not all; method: immunoSEQ multiplex PCR. Of 200,000 or so clones detected, 65% to 85% appear once; the ten largest clones hold 6%. Sequenced input: PBMCs. These receptors were collected from a woman aged 25 to 39 in good health and CMV-seropositive.

J is TRBJ1-1 and V is TRBV29-1; D is ambiguous. The CDR3 covers 14 residues. V shed 5 bases and J shed 0 bases, with 13 bases lying between them. CDR1 is SQVTM, CDR2 ANQGSEA, per germline. Written as DNA, the CDR3 is TGCAGCGTTCTTCTACCACTCATGAACACTGAAGCTTTCTTT. It codes for CSVLLPLMNTEAFF.

The chain carries TRBV28 and TRBJ1-5; a possible D gene is TRBD1 (6 bases). Trimming removed 6 bases from V and 4 bases from J, with 10 bases in between. The germline CDR1 and CDR2 sequences are MDHEN and SYDVKM. The CDR3 has 13 amino acids. CDR3 DNA: TGTGCCAGCAGAAAACAGGGAAATCAGCCCCAGCATTTT. This encodes CASRKQGNQPQHF.

V and J are TRBV27 and TRBJ1-5; 7 positions agree with TRBD1. CDR3 length: 15 residues. CDR1 is MNHEY, CDR2 SMNVEV, per germline (reference sequence). V was pared by 4 bases and J by 6 bases, with 9 bases of the junction left unmatched. CDR3 nucleotide sequence: TGTGCCAGCAGTTCCGGCCCAGCAGGGGGTCAGCCCCAGCATTTT. It codes for CASSSGPAGGQPQHF.

This chain links TRBV5-1 with TRBJ2-1; D gene unclear. The V gene lost 3 bases and the J gene lost 12 bases, with 19 bases spanning the gap. This CDR3 has 14 amino acids. CDR1 SGHRS and CDR2 YFSETQ come from the germline V gene. The CDR3 loop reads CASSYFGIRDLQFF. The CDR3, as DNA: TGCGCCAGCAGCTATTTCGGTATCCGAGACTTGCAGTTCTTC.

The chain combines TRBV4-1 with TRBJ1-1; unclear D gene. Germline V lookup: CDR1 MGHRA, CDR2 YSYEKL. CDR3 size: 13 residues. The ends were cut back, 1 base at V and 6 bases at J, with 9 bases in the middle. The CDR3 DNA reads as TGCGCCAGCAGCCAAGGGACTGTATCTGAAGCTTTCTTT. It translates to CASSQGTVSEAFF.

CDR3 loop: CASKSGVRAYEQYF. CDR3 DNA sequence: TGTGCCAGCAAATCAGGGGTTAGAGCCTACGAGCAGTACTTC. This chain uses TRBV6-5 with TRBJ2-7; weak D call: TRBD1 (6 bases). The CDR3 consists of 14 residues. The V end lost 7 bases, the J end lost 2 bases, and 15 bases lay between the germline ends. Germline lookup yields CDR1 MNHEY and CDR2 SVGAGI.

The genes are TRBV27 and TRBJ2-1, with D perhaps matching TRBD1 (5 bases). CDR3 size: 15 residues. Per the germline V gene, CDR1 is MNHEY and CDR2 is SMNVEV (reference sequence). With 2 bases removed from V and 7 bases from J, the gap between germline ends came to 15 bases. CDR3 residues: CASSLMAGKGNEQFF. As DNA, the CDR3 is TGTGCCAGCAGTTTAATGGCAGGGAAGGGGAATGAGCAGTTCTTC.

The V gene is TRBV5-8, the J gene TRBJ2-5, with 9 bases fitting TRBD2. There are 15 residues in the CDR3. The V gene's germline CDR1 is SGHTS and CDR2 YDEGEE. The V segment lost 5 bases and the J segment 3 bases; nucleotides outside the gene matches: 8. The CDR3 region is CASRGSGGRKETQYF. CDR3 coding DNA: TGTGCCAGCAGAGGGAGCGGGGGGCGCAAAGAGACCCAGTACTTC. Supplemented by reference TRBV5-8 and TRBJ2-5, the full variable domain reads EAGVTQSPTHLIKTRGQQATLRCSPISGHTSVYWYQQALGLGLQFLLWYDEGEERNRGNFPPRFSGRQFPNYSSELNVNALELEDSALYLCASRGSGGRKETQYFGPGTRLLVL.

The rearrangement links TRBV7-3 to TRBJ2-5, with D perhaps matching TRBD1 (6 bases). The V end lost 5 bases, the J end lost 4 bases, and 23 bases lay between the germline ends. The CDR3 has 17 residues. CDR1 and CDR2 from the germline V gene are SGHTA and FQGTGA. Here the CDR3 reads CASSPSAGDAEGETQYF. The CDR3 DNA reads as TGTGCCAGCAGCCCCTCCGCAGGGGATGCAGAGGGAGAGACCCAGTACTTC.

This clone was recorded a few times. The chain has TRBV5-1 and TRBJ1-1; a weak D match, TRBD1 (5 bases). CDR1 is SGHRS and CDR2 is YFSETQ in the germline V gene. CDR3 length: 14 amino acids. V shed 4 bases and J shed 4 bases, with 14 bases lying between them. In DNA form, the CDR3 reads TGCGCCAGCAGCGAAGCGGGGGGGATCACTGAAGCTTTCTTT. The encoded protein is CASSEAGGITEAFF.

This clone is a singleton in its sample. V is TRBV5-6 and J is TRBJ2-7; D is possibly TRBD1 (6 bases). Germline values: CDR1 SGHDT, CDR2 YYEEEE. The V and J ends lost 4 bases and 4 bases respectively, with 15 bases between them. The CDR3 contains 14 residues. As DNA, the CDR3 is TGTGCCAGCAGCCTCCGGGACATAGGGTACGAGCAGTACTTC. Protein product: CASSLRDIGYEQYF.

CDR3 amino acids: CASSLPGTSGSSTDTQYF. The CDR3 DNA reads as TGTGCCAGCAGCTTGCCTGGGACTAGCGGTTCTAGCACAGATACGCAGTATTTT. The V and J genes are TRBV5-4 and TRBJ2-3, with 11 positions matching TRBD2. Germline CDR1 reads SGHNT; CDR2 reads YYREEE (reference sequence). The junction had 7 bases not matched to a gene; V was cut back by 1 base and J by 0 bases. The CDR3 spans 18 residues.

This chain connects TRBV29-1 to TRBJ1-1, with D possibly matching TRBD1 (5 bases). The CDR3 loop spans 13 amino acids. The germline gives CDR1 SQVTM, CDR2 ANQGSEA. V gave up 4 bases and J gave up 11 bases, with 20 bases separating them. DNA for the CDR3: TGCAGCGTTGCCAGCGGGGCTCCGGGGTTCGCTTTCTTT. Translation: CSVASGAPGFAFF. The full variable domain, with the rest looked up from reference TRBV29-1 and TRBJ1-1, is SAVISQKPSRDICQRGTSLTIQCQVDSQVTMMFWYRQQPGQSLTLIATANQGSEATYESGFVIDKFPISRPNLTFSTLTVSNMSPEDSSIYLCSVASGAPGFAFFGQGTRLTVV.

V is TRBV2 and J is TRBJ1-1; a possible D gene is TRBD1 (5 bases). This CDR3 spans 13 amino acids. The germline CDR1 and CDR2 sequences are SNHLY and FYNNEI. The V and J ends lost 9 bases and 0 bases respectively, with 11 bases between them. DNA of the CDR3: TGTGCCAGTTTCGGGACTTTGAACACTGAAGCTTTCTTT. As protein: CASFGTLNTEAFF. The variable domain in full, completed from reference TRBV2 and TRBJ1-1, reads EPEVTQTPSHQVTQMGQEVILRCVPISNHLYFYWYRQILGQKVEFLVSFYNNEISEKSEIFDDQFSVERPDGSNFTLKIRSTKLEDSAMYFCASFGTLNTEAFFGQGTRLTVV.

V usage is TRBV25-1 and J usage is TRBJ2-7; 7 bases are shared with TRBD1. V dropped 4 bases and J dropped 3; count of bases not matched to a gene: 6. CDR1 is MGHDK, CDR2 SYGVNS, per germline. The CDR3 has 14 residues. The CDR3 protein is CASSVWTGNYEQYF. CDR3 in DNA: TGTGCCAGCAGTGTTTGGACAGGCAACTACGAGCAGTACTTC.

The CDR3 reads CAIAGGPNYGYTF. As DNA, the CDR3 is TGTGCCATCGCAGGGGGCCCTAACTATGGCTACACCTTC. This chain links TRBV28 with TRBJ1-2, with 8 positions matching TRBD1. J lost 0 bases, V lost 10 bases, and 4 bases had no gene match. The CDR3 runs 13 residues. Germline assignment: CDR1 MDHEN and CDR2 SYDVKM.

This clone was detected once. This chain uses TRBV6-5 with TRBJ1-5; D call uncertain. Germline CDR1 reads MNHEY; CDR2 reads SVGAGI. The CDR3 loop spans 15 amino acids. The V and J ends lost 5 bases and 7 bases respectively, with 18 bases between them. CDR3 residues: CASSPTLVFGQPQHF. As DNA, the CDR3 is TGTGCCAGCAGTCCTACTCTAGTGTTTGGCCAGCCCCAGCATTTT.

This chain connects TRBV5-8 to TRBJ2-5, with D perhaps matching TRBD2 (5 bases). V was shortened by 3 bases and J by 5 bases, with 20 bases between the two germline ends. The CDR3 has 16 residues. The germline CDR1 and CDR2 sequences are SGHTS and YDEGEE. CDR3 in DNA: TGTGCCAGCAGCTCCCTTCAAGCGGAGCCCGGGGAGACCCAGTACTTC. It specifies CASSSLQAEPGETQYF.

This rearrangement joins TRBV5-4 to TRBJ1-2; the D is unclear. This CDR3 has 14 residues. With 4 bases removed from V and 13 bases from J, the gap between germline ends came to 23 bases. Germline V gives CDR1 SGHNT, CDR2 YYREEE (reference sequence). CDR3 residues: CASSNSRWEAGGTF. As DNA, the CDR3 is TGTGCCAGCAGCAATTCGCGGTGGGAGGCCGGAGGCACCTTC.

This clone appeared once. The chain combines TRBV18 with TRBJ1-5; TRBD1 aligns across 7 bases. The CDR3 loop spans 13 amino acids. Trimming cost V 3 bases and J 4 bases; bases outside gene matches: 0. Germline assignment: CDR1 KGHSH and CDR2 LQKENI. The CDR3 protein is CASSPTGNQPQHF. The CDR3 nucleotides are TGTGCCAGCTCACCGACAGGGAATCAGCCCCAGCATTTT.

Points on this clone: A read error may account for a junction end that differs from germline. V and J are TRBV7-7 and TRBJ2-5; 11 nucleotides align to TRBD1. This CDR3 is 19 amino acids long. Germline V gene lookup returns CDR1 SSHAT and CDR2 FNYEAQ (reference sequence). The CDR3: CASSPPGRRDRGYQETQYF. The CDR3 nucleotides are TGTGCTAGCAGCCCCCCGGGCCGAAGGGACAGGGGGTACCAAGAGACCCAGTACTTC. The whole variable domain, filled in from reference TRBV7-7 and TRBJ2-5, reads GAGVSQSPRYKVTKRGQDVTLRCDPISSHATLYWYQQALGQGPEFLTYFNYEAQPDKSGLPSDRFSAERPEGSISTLTIQRTEQRDSAMYRCASSPPGRRDRGYQETQYFGPGTRLLVL.

The V call is TRBV5-1, the J call TRBJ2-7, with D hard to call. The germline V gene has CDR1 SGHRS and CDR2 YFSETQ. V lost 0 bases, J lost 2 bases, and 6 bases lay in between. The CDR3 is 13 residues long. CDR3 DNA sequence: TGCGCCAGCAGCTTGGGTGGGCCCTACGAGCAGTACTTC. Translated, it gives CASSLGGPYEQYF.

The V and J genes are TRBV9 and TRBJ2-1, with 10 bases that match TRBD2. The CDR3 has 15 residues. After removal of 0 bases from V and 7 bases from J, the junction contained 4 bases not matched to a gene. Looked up from germline, CDR1 is SGDLS and CDR2 is YYNGEE. The CDR3 here is CASSVGRGLANEQFF. CDR3 in DNA: TGTGCCAGCAGCGTAGGGAGGGGACTAGCGAATGAGCAGTTCTTC.

This chain connects TRBV2 to TRBJ2-5, with TRBD1 matching over 7 bases. This CDR3 is built from 17 residues. Germline CDR1 is SNHLY and CDR2 is FYNNEI. The trim removed 7 bases at V and 5 bases at J, leaving 19 bases unmatched. The DNA for the CDR3 is TGTGCCAGCATGCTGAGCTACCGACAGGGTAGGACGGAGACCCAGTACTTC. It is translated as CASMLSYRQGRTETQYF.

The chain links TRBV6-5 to TRBJ2-3, with a weak D call TRBD1 (5 bases). CDR3 length equals 15 residues. V lost 6 bases and J 2 bases, leaving 15 bases between the germline ends. From germline, CDR1 is MNHEY and CDR2 SVGAGI. CDR3 coding DNA: TGTGCCAGCAGGGGGCTTGGGGCCCCCACAGATACGCAGTATTTT. Translating it yields CASRGLGAPTDTQYF.